Listed here are 18 T cell receptor beta chains from one sample, sequenced in a study of response to subunit inactivated influenza vaccine. TCRdb passed the RT-PCR reads through MiXCR, listing each CDR3 protein once. The table records 500,000 or so distinct CDR3 sequences, approximately 9.9% of them present only once. The specimen was PBMCs from blood, collected 40 to 50 days after vaccination. The receptors stem from a man in his forties or fifties who received an inactivated influenza vaccine.

This clonotype was seen only a few times. The rearrangement uses TRBV28 and TRBJ2-7; D assignment may be TRBD1 or TRBD2 (5 bases each). Germline lookup yields CDR1 MDHEN and CDR2 SYDVKM. The CDR3 runs to 14 residues. With 8 bases removed from V and 5 bases from J, the gap between germline ends came to 19 bases. In nucleotides, the CDR3 is TGTGCCAGCGTATCCCCGAGGGGAAATAACGAGCAGTACTTC. It translates to CASVSPRGNNEQYF. Looking up the rest from reference TRBV28 and TRBJ2-7 gives the full variable domain: DVKVTQSSRYLVKRTGEKVFLECVQDMDHENMFWYRQDPGLGLRLIYFSYDVKMKEKGDIPEGYSVSREKKERFSLILESASTNQTSMYLCASVSPRGNNEQYFGPGTRLTVT.

The chain joins TRBV4-2 to TRBJ2-4; TRBD2 is a possible D gene (6 bases). Germline CDR1 reads LGHNA; CDR2 reads YNFKEQ. The CDR3 is 16 amino acids. The ends were cut back, 1 base at V and 1 base at J, with 11 bases in the middle. CDR3 region: CASSQAEGRAKNIQYF. For the CDR3, the DNA is TGTGCCAGCAGCCAAGCGGAGGGTAGGGCCAAAAACATTCAGTACTTC.

This clonotype turned up a few times. The rearrangement joins TRBV15 to TRBJ2-7; TRBD1 agrees at 9 bases. The ends lost 4 bases at V and 2 bases at J; junction bases unmatched: 12. The CDR3 loop spans 17 amino acids. CDR1 LNHNV and CDR2 YYDKDF come from the germline V gene (reference sequence). The CDR3 bases are TGTGCCACCAGCACCAGGACAGGGGCGTCCAGAACCTACGAGCAGTACTTC. This gives the protein CATSTRTGASRTYEQYF.

This clonotype was detected a few times. The V gene is TRBV10-3, the J gene TRBJ2-3; TRBD2 is a possible D gene (6 bases). Trimming left V 8 bases short and J 0 bases short, with 12 bases between. CDR1 is ENHRY and CDR2 is SYGVKD in the germline V gene. The CDR3 length is 14 residues. CDR3 residues: CAIGGASSTDTQYF. CDR3 in DNA: TGTGCCATCGGAGGGGCCTCTAGCACAGATACGCAGTATTTT.

This rearrangement joins TRBV18 to TRBJ2-2; maybe TRBD1 (6 bases). Germline-derived CDR1 and CDR2 are KGHSH and LQKENI. V gave up 6 bases and J gave up 6 bases, with 14 bases separating them. This CDR3 comprises 14 residues. CDR3 residues: CASSQNRDAGELFF. DNA of the CDR3: TGTGCCAGCTCGCAAAACAGGGATGCCGGGGAGCTGTTTTTT.

This clonotype appeared a single time. This sequence joins TRBV7-9 and TRBJ2-2, with 11 positions matching TRBD1. V lost 5 bases to trimming and J lost 7 bases; unmatched junction nucleotides: 6. CDR3 length: 15 residues. From germline, CDR1 is SEHNR and CDR2 FQNEAQ (reference sequence). The CDR3 DNA follows: TGTGCCAGCAGCAGGGACAGGGGGTACCTCGGGGAGCTGTTTTTT. Translation gives CASSRDRGYLGELFF.

This clonotype has only a few counts. This chain uses TRBV28 with TRBJ2-3; 9 nucleotides match TRBD2. Per the germline V gene, CDR1 is MDHEN and CDR2 is SYDVKM. After removal of 3 bases from V and 0 bases from J, the junction contained 4 bases not matched to a gene. CDR3 length: 16 residues. CDR3 DNA: TGTGCCAGCAGTTTTTTAGCGGGGGAGAGCACAGATACGCAGTATTTT. This encodes CASSFLAGESTDTQYF.

This clonotype was seen at least ten times. The chain links TRBV7-6 to TRBJ2-5; D gene ambiguous. This CDR3 region has 11 residues. V shed 8 bases and J shed 2 bases, with 6 bases lying between them. Per the germline V gene, CDR1 is SGHVS and CDR2 is FNYEAQ. CDR3 sequence: CASGIQETQYF. In DNA form, the CDR3 reads TGTGCCAGCGGAATACAAGAGACCCAGTACTTC.

V usage is TRBV10-3 and J usage is TRBJ2-7; the D gene is possibly TRBD2 (5 bases). Trimming took off 0 bases at V and 6 bases at J, with 15 bases between the two ends. The germline V gene encodes CDR1 ENHRY and CDR2 SYGVKD. The CDR3 sequence is 15 residues long. CDR3 residues: CAISESTTIWGEQYF. The CDR3, as DNA: TGTGCCATCAGTGAGTCGACTACGATATGGGGCGAGCAGTACTTC.

This clonotype was detected ten times or more. The gene calls are TRBV29-1 and TRBJ2-3, with D possibly matching TRBD2 (6 bases). The germline V gene has CDR1 SQVTM and CDR2 ANQGSEA. Trimming shortened V by 5 bases and J by 0 bases, and 12 bases separated the two germline ends. The CDR3 is 14 amino acids. This CDR3 is CSVLVSGSTDTQYF. The CDR3 nucleotides are TGCAGCGTTCTTGTGAGCGGGAGCACAGATACGCAGTATTTT.

In this sample, this clonotype turned up a few times. V usage is TRBV6-5 and J usage is TRBJ1-1; D may be TRBD1 (5 bases). The germline V gene encodes CDR1 MNHEY and CDR2 SVGAGI. The CDR3 runs 14 residues. Trimming pared 0 bases from V and 5 bases from J, leaving 10 bases between. The CDR3 is CASSYSEGMTEAFF. The CDR3 region has the DNA TGTGCCAGCAGTTACTCGGAGGGGATGACTGAAGCTTTCTTT.

A word on this clonotype: This may come from a read error, since a much larger clone is one base off. The chain uses TRBV29-1 and TRBJ2-7; D assignment may be TRBD1 or TRBD2 (5 bases each). Germline values: CDR1 SQVTM, CDR2 ANQGSEA. The CDR3 loop spans 12 amino acids. V lost 4 bases, J lost 3 bases, and 10 bases lay in between. CDR3 loop: CSVAQGVYEQYF. The CDR3 region has the DNA TGCAGCGTTGCCCAGGGAGTCTACGAGCAGTACTTC.

This clonotype was counted at least ten times. V usage is TRBV20-1 and J usage is TRBJ1-1; possibly TRBD1 for D (5 bases). Germline CDR1 reads DFQATT; CDR2 reads SNEGSKA (reference sequence). CDR3 length: 15 residues. The V end lost 1 base, the J end lost 0 bases, and 12 bases lay between the germline ends. The CDR3 reads CSARGRQNMNTEAFF. As DNA, the CDR3 is TGCAGTGCTAGAGGAAGACAGAACATGAACACTGAAGCTTTCTTT.

This clonotype showed up many times. The gene calls are TRBV12-3 or TRBV12-4 and TRBJ2-7, with TRBD2 matching over 11 bases. The CDR3 is made up of 14 amino acids. V shed 5 bases, J shed 6 bases, and the junction held 6 bases outside the gene matches. The CDR3 protein is CASSLSGTSGEQYF. In DNA form, the CDR3 reads TGTGCCAGCAGTCTCTCCGGGACTAGCGGCGAGCAGTACTTC.

This clonotype has only a few counts. The CDR3 DNA follows: TGTGCCAGCAGCCCTCGACAGGACACCTACGAGCAGTACTTC. It specifies CASSPRQDTYEQYF. V gene TRBV3-1 combines with J gene TRBJ2-7, with D possibly being TRBD1 (6 bases). The germline V gene has CDR1 LGHDT and CDR2 YNNKEL (reference sequence). The CDR3 length is 14 residues. V was cut by 4 bases and J by 2 bases, with 12 bases left in between.

This clonotype was detected only a few times. V is TRBV5-1 and J is TRBJ2-7; TRBD2 agrees at 15 bases. After removal of 4 bases from V and 4 bases from J, the junction contained 0 bases not matched to a gene. Germline V gene sequence: CDR1 SGHRS, CDR2 YFSETQ. The CDR3 is made up of 14 amino acids. In DNA, the CDR3 is TGCGCCAGCAGCGGGACTAGCGGGGGGTACGAGCAGTACTTC. Its translation is CASSGTSGGYEQYF.

This clonotype was seen more than once but under ten times. The rearrangement joins TRBV6-5 to TRBJ1-5; no clear D gene. Germline V gene lookup returns CDR1 MNHEY and CDR2 SVGAGI. The V gene lost 2 bases and the J gene lost 9 bases, with 11 bases spanning the gap. This CDR3 has 13 amino acids. The CDR3 DNA follows: TGTGCCAGCAGTTACGCGGGAGGAGGGCCCCAGCATTTT. This sequence encodes CASSYAGGGPQHF.

The chain employs TRBV4-3 and TRBJ2-1; 10 bases map to TRBD2. This CDR3 region has 18 residues. The V gene's germline CDR1 is LGHNA and CDR2 YSLEER. Trimming took 0 bases from V and 6 from J; bases not matched to a gene: 11. The CDR3 nucleotides read TGCGCCAGCAGCCAAGATGCTAGCGGGAGAGAGTGCTGCAATGAGCAGTTCTTC. It specifies CASSQDASGRECCNEQFF.